This T cell receptor beta chain was identified in a study of blood T cell repertoires in COVID-19. At the level of the study: Spain, Italy and the United States supplied samples that represented acute and convalescent COVID-19. The cDNA or gDNA used as material had been derived from T cells, B-cell-depleted T cells, or PBMCs.

Trimming removed 3 bases at V and 0 bases at J, with 9 bases between. This CDR3 comprises 15 residues. The germline V gene encodes CDR1 LNHDA and CDR2 SQIVND (reference sequence). The method was immunoSEQ multiplex PCR; TCRdb's version includes in-frame clones alone and lacks a portion of them. Here the sample spans approximately 150,000 clones, around 84% being singletons. The genes are TRBV19 and TRBJ2-4; D not resolved. Input material: peripheral blood. The sequence derives from a man in his 60s with active or convalescent COVID-19. The CDR3 loop is CASSMSDLAKNIQYF. The CDR3 nucleotides are TGTGCCAGTAGTATGTCAGATCTAGCCAAAAACATTCAGTACTTC. The full variable domain, its missing parts supplied by reference TRBV19 and TRBJ2-4, is DGGITQSPKYLFRKEGQNVTLSCEQNLNHDAMYWYRQDPGQGLRLIYYSQIVNDFQKGDIAEGYSVSREKKESFPLTVTSAQKNPTAFYLCASSMSDLAKNIQYFGAGTRLSVL.